This T cell receptor (beta chain) was identified during a study of shared clonotypes between healthy human individuals. General study results and limits: In having few donors, the study represented limited genetic and exposure-history diversity. For sorted subsets, rarefaction showed incomplete sequencing despite large depth.

Each donor was a Caucasian adult residing in Nashville, Tennessee. Details on this clone: Its antigen remains unknown.

V dropped 2 bases and J dropped 2 bases, with 14 bases sitting between them. Germline CDR1 SEHNR, CDR2 FQNEAQ (reference sequence). This CDR3 has 16 residues. Per the study methods: Junction-only sequences without quality scores were provided by ImmunoSEQ, so filtering was different. Here immunoSEQ multiplex PCR was the method, and the copy in TCRdb shows in-frame clones only, minus some. V and J calls and clone size are given by that table; D and trimming were obtained from the DNA. Of millions of clones in the sample, around 90% are singletons; the top ten hold more than 0.12%. J is TRBJ2-3 and V is TRBV7-9; the D is unclear. The sequencing input was naive CD4+ T cells sorted from blood. Subset meaning: CD45RA+ positively selected. The clonotype was recovered from a man aged 18 to 29 in good health. The CDR3 sequence is CASSLNRGSNTDTQYF. CDR3 bases: TGTGCCAGCAGCTTAAATCGCGGTAGTAACACAGATACGCAGTATTTT.